This T cell receptor (beta chain) was sequenced for a study of regulatory T cells in long-lasting Graves disease. Library construction for TCR beta used iRepertoire HTBI primers and Arm-PCR of CDR3 regions. In TCRdb, the multiplex PCR reads were re-called with MiXCR into one record per CDR3 protein. The repertoire consists of 450,000 to 700,000 distinct CDR3 sequences, with about 14% occurring once and the leading ten covering 8% to 10%. Documented time point: newly diagnosed GD, antithyroid drugs for less than 3 months. The TCR library used RNA extracted from PBMCs. These data were likewise used in another study, on T cells in Graves' hyperthyroidism and ophthalmopathy.

This sequence originates from a man younger than 40 with Graves disease. Sequences were derived from peripheral blood mononuclear cells (PBMCs), sampled at new diagnosis, from a patient treated with antithyroid drugs.

The DNA of the CDR3 is TGTGCCACCAGTCACTTCGGACAGGGTGTGAATGAGCAGTTCTTC. Its protein product is CATSHFGQGVNEQFF. The chain recombines TRBV24-1 with TRBJ2-1; 8 nucleotides line up with TRBD1. Germline V gene data show CDR1 as KGHDR and CDR2 as SFDVKD. CDR3 size: 15 residues. V gave up 6 bases and J gave up 7 bases; unmatched junction bases: 10.